This paragraph reports one T cell receptor beta chain. The antigen remains unidentified. Multiplex PCR was performed with 32 V and 13 J primers, and it amplified TCR beta CDR3. TCRdb ran MiXCR on the multiplex PCR reads and lists one entry per CDR3 protein. The sample contains 11,000 or so distinct CDR3 sequences, roughly a quarter of which appear only once. The data were obtained in a study of immune heterogeneity within non-small cell lung tumors. Findings and limits, study-wide: In tumor regions, T-cell clonality showed a moderate but significant correlation with local tumor mutational burden (R around 0.32). Within each patient, tumor sites shared identical dominant CDR3 beta clonotypes and also held site-unique high-frequency clones.

Template material for each sample was around 560 ng of bulk tumor genomic DNA. Multiple widely separated biopsies were taken from each primary tumor at surgery. It was patients with untreated, newly diagnosed non-small cell lung cancer who underwent curative surgery. Newly diagnosed patients with non-small cell lung cancer who were having surgery with curative intent served as donors. The length of the CDR3 is 12 residues. Germline values: CDR1 SGHVS, CDR2 FQNEAQ. V shed 8 bases and J shed 0 bases, with 7 bases lying between them. This chain joins TRBV7-8 and TRBJ1-1; D call uncertain. The specimen was lung tumor tissue. The receptor's source is a man in his forties or fifties with non-small cell lung cancer. In nucleotides, the CDR3 is TGTGCCAGCTTCCAGATGAACACTGAAGCTTTCTTT. It specifies CASFQMNTEAFF.